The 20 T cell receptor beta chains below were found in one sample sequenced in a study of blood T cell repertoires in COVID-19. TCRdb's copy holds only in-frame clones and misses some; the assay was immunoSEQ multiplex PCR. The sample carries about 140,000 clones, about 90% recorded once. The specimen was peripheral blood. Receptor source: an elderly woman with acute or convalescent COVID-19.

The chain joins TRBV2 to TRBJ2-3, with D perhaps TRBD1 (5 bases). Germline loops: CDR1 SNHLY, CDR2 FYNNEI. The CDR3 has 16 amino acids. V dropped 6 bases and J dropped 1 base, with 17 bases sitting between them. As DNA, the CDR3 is TGTGCCAGCAGGCCCAGGGCGCGCCGTGGCACAGATACGCAGTATTTT. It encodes CASRPRARRGTDTQYF.

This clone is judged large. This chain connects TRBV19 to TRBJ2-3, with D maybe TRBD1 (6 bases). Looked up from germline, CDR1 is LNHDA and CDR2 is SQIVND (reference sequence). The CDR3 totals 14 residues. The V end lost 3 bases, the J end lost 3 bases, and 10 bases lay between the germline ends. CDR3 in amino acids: CASSMNRATDTQYF. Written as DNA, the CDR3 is TGTGCCAGTAGTATGAACAGGGCAACAGATACGCAGTATTTT.

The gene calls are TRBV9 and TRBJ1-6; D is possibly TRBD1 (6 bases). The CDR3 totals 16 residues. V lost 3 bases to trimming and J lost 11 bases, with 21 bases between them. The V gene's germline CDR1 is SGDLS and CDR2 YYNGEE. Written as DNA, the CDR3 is TGTGCCAGCAGCGACCAACAGGGATTATATATGGCACCCCTCCACTTT. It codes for CASSDQQGLYMAPLHF.

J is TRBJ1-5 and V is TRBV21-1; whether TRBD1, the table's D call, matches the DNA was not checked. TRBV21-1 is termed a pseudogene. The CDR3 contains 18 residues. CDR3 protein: CASPLRDRDKTSNQPQHF. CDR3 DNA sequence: TGTGCCAGCCCCTTAAGGGACAGGGACAAGACAAGCAATCAGCCCCAGCATTTT.

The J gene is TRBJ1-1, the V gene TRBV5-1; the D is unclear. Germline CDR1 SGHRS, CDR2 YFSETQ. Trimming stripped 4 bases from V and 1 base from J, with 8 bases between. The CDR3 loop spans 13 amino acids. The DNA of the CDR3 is TGCGCCAGCAGCGATAGAAGGAACACTGAAGCTTTCTTT. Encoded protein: CASSDRRNTEAFF.

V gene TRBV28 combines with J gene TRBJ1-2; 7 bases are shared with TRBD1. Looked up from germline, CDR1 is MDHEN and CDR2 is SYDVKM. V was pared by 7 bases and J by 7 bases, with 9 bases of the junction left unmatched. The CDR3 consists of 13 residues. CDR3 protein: CASTPDRVRGYTF. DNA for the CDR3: TGTGCCAGCACCCCCGACAGGGTCCGTGGCTACACCTTC.

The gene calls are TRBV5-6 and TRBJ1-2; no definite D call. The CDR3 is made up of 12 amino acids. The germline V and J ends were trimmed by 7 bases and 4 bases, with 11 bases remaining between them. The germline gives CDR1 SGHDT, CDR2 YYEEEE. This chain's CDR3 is CASSGALYGYTF. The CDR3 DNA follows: TGTGCCAGCTCGGGAGCCCTCTATGGCTACACCTTC.

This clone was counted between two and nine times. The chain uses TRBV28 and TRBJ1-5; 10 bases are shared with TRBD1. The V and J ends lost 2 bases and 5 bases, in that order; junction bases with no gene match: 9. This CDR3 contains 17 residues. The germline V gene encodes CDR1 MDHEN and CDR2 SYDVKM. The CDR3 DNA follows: TGTGCCAGCAGTTTACGATTTTTAGGACAGGGGGATCAGCCCCAGCATTTT. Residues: CASSLRFLGQGDQPQHF. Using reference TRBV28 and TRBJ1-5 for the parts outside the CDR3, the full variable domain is DVKVTQSSRYLVKRTGEKVFLECVQDMDHENMFWYRQDPGLGLRLIYFSYDVKMKEKGDIPEGYSVSREKKERFSLILESASTNQTSMYLCASSLRFLGQGDQPQHFGDGTRLSIL.

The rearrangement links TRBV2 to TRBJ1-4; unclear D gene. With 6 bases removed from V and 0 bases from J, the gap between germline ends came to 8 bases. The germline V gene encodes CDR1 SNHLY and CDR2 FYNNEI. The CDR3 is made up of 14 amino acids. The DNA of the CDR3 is TGTGCCAGCAGGGAGCATGCAACTAATGAAAAACTGTTTTTT. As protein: CASREHATNEKLFF.

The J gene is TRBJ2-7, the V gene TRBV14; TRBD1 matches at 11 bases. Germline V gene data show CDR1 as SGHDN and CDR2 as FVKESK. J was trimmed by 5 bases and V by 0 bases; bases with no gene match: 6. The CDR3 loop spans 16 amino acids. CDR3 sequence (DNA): TGTGCCAGCAGCCAAGATGGGACAGGGGGGACCCACGAGCAGTACTTC. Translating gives CASSQDGTGGTHEQYF.

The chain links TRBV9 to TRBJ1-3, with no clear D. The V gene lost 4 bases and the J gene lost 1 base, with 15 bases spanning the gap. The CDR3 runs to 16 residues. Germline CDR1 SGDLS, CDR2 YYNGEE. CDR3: CASSITSSESGNTIYF. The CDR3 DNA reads TGTGCCAGCAGCATCACCTCATCGGAGTCTGGAAACACCATATATTTT.

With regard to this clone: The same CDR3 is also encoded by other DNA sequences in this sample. The CDR3 DNA sequence: TGTGCCAGCAGCTTAAGGGGCAGCAACTATGGCTACACCTTC. Translated, it gives CASSLRGSNYGYTF. V usage is TRBV7-9 and J usage is TRBJ1-2; the D gene is possibly TRBD1 (5 bases). The germline V gene encodes CDR1 SEHNR and CDR2 FQNEAQ (reference sequence). This CDR3 has 14 residues. V was cut by 2 bases and J by 2 bases, with 9 bases left in between.

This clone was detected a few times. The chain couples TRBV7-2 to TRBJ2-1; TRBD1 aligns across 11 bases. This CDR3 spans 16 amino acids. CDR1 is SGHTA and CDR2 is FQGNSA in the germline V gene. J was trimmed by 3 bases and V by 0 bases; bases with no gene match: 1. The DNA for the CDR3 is TGTGCCAGCAGCTTAGCTGGGACAGGGGGCTACAATGAGCAGTTCTTC. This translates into CASSLAGTGGYNEQFF.

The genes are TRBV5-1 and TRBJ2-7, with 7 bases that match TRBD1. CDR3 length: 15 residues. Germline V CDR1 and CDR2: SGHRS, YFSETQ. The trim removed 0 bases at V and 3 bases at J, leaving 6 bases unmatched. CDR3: CASSLGGTVDYEQYF. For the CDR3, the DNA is TGCGCCAGCAGCTTGGGTGGGACAGTTGACTACGAGCAGTACTTC.

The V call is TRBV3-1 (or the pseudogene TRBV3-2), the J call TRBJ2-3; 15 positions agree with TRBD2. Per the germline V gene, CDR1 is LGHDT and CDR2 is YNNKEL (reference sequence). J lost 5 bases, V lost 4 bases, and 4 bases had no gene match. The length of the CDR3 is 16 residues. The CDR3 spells CASSPGLAGGKDTQYF. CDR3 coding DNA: TGTGCCAGCAGCCCGGGACTAGCGGGGGGCAAAGATACGCAGTATTTT.

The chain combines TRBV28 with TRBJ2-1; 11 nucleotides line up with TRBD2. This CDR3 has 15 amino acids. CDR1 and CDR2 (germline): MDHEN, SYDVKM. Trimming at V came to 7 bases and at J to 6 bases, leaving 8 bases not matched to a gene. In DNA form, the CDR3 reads TGTGCCAGCAATAGCGGGGGGGCGCTTGGCAATGAGCAGTTCTTC. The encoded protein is CASNSGGALGNEQFF.

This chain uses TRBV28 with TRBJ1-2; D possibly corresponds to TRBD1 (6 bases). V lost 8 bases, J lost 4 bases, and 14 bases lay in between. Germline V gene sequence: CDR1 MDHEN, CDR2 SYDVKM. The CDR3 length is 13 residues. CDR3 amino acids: CASRPQGRYGYTF. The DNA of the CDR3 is TGTGCCAGCCGACCACAGGGCCGCTATGGCTACACCTTC.

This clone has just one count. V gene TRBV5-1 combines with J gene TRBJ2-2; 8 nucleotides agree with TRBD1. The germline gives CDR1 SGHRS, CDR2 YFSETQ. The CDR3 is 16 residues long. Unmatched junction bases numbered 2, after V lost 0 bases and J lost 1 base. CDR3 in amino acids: CASSLGTGRNTGELFF. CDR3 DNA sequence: TGCGCCAGCAGCTTGGGGACAGGGAGGAACACCGGGGAGCTGTTTTTT.

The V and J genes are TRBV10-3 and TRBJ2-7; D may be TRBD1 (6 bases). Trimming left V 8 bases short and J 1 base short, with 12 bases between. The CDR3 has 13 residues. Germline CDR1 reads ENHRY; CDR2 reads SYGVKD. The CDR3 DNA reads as TGTGCCATCCAGGGGACGAATTCCTACGAGCAGTACTTC. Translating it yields CAIQGTNSYEQYF.

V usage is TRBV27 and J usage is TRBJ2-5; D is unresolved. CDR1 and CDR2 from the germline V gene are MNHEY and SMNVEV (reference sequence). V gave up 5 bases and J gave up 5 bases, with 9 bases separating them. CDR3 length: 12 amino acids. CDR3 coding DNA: TGTGCCAGCAGTCCCCTCCGGGAGACCCAGTACTTC. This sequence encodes CASSPLRETQYF.